Listed below are T cell receptor beta chains from one sample, sequenced in a study of human T cells and chemical hapten exposure. A single record per CDR3 protein comes from TCRdb applying MiXCR to the RACE reads. Here the sample spans 150,000 to 200,000 distinct CDR3 sequences, more than 14% being singletons. This material consisted of whole blood, taken in connection with sensitization to the hapten diphenylcyclopropenone (DPC). The source of these receptors is a woman aged 25 to 39 with alopecia areata. Some clones in this sample may be carry-over from other donors' samples. Each CDR3 is given with its conserved first and last residue. A D gene is named only where the DNA matches it firmly. Clone size is shown for a subset of rows, as once, few, many or a class of expanded clone.

cdr3_length j_call d_call clone_size v_call cdr3_aa cdr3_nt
15 TRBJ1-1 TRBD1 - TRBV5-1 CASSLGGQQNTEAFF TGCGCCAGCAGCTTGGGGGGACAGCAGAACACTGAAGCTTTCTTT
15 TRBJ1-4 - - TRBV10-2 CASSTQQGDNEKLFF TGCGCCAGCAGTACCCAACAGGGAGATAATGAAAAACTGTTTTTT
18 TRBJ2-4 - few TRBV6-6 CASSSGQTRRLAKNIQYF TGTGCCAGCAGTTCTGGACAGACCAGGCGACTAGCCAAAAACATTCAGTACTTC
15 TRBJ1-3 - few TRBV2 CASSEGLFSGNTIYF TGTGCCAGCAGTGAGGGACTGTTCTCTGGAAACACCATATATTTT
16 TRBJ1-5 TRBD1 many TRBV24-1 CATSDLLRQGSQPQHF TGTGCCACCAGTGATTTGTTAAGACAGGGAAGTCAGCCCCAGCATTTT
14 TRBJ2-1 TRBD2 - TRBV7-8 CASSAGLVLNEQFF TGTGCCAGCAGCGCGGGACTAGTCCTTAATGAGCAGTTCTTC
18 TRBJ2-1 TRBD2 - TRBV11-1 CASSSTGLAGAGVNEQFF TGTGCCAGCAGCTCGACTGGACTAGCGGGAGCGGGGGTAAATGAGCAGTTCTTC
12 TRBJ1-4 TRBD1 few TRBV10-3 CAVGTGGEKLFF TGTGCCGTCGGGACAGGGGGAGAAAAACTGTTTTTT
14 TRBJ2-7 TRBD1 - TRBV7-3 CASSLQGLNDEQYF TGTGCCAGCAGCCTACAGGGGCTGAATGACGAGCAGTACTTC
13 TRBJ2-1 - - TRBV6-2/TRBV6-3 CASSYRRDNEQFF TGTGCCAGCAGTTACCGCAGGGACAATGAGCAGTTCTTC
15 TRBJ1-3 TRBD1 few TRBV7-8 CASSLRQGAGNTIYF TGTGCCAGCAGCTTACGGCAGGGGGCTGGAAACACCATATATTTT
12 TRBJ1-2 - - TRBV24-1 CATFSGEYGYTF TGTGCCACCTTTTCAGGGGAGTATGGCTACACCTTC
16 TRBJ2-7 TRBD2 - TRBV24-1 CASTGKLAGGSREQYF TGTGCCAGCACTGGGAAACTAGCGGGAGGGTCCCGCGAGCAGTACTTC
17 TRBJ2-1 TRBD2 few TRBV4-2 CASSHRTSGGLNNEQFF TGTGCCAGCAGCCACCGGACTAGCGGGGGCCTGAACAATGAGCAGTTCTTC
13 TRBJ2-1 - - TRBV20-1 CSALRTGYNEQFF TGCAGTGCCCTTCGGACCGGTTACAATGAGCAGTTCTTC
17 TRBJ2-7 - - TRBV7-8 CASSLALRSGSSYEQYF TGTGCCAGCAGCTTAGCCCTGAGGTCAGGGAGCTCCTACGAGCAGTACTTC